Following are 22 T cell receptor beta chains from one sample sequenced in a study of blood T cell repertoires in COVID-19 (dated by TCRdb to the early 2020s). Libraries were constructed by the immunoSEQ multiplex PCR assay. The table was pulled from immuneACCESS by TCRdb, which kept in-frame rearrangements only. Such tables lose some clones; where checked, under half of the loss comes from unresolved V genes, and the rest has no known cause. This sample comprises more than 70,000 clones, about 86% of them detected only once. Together, the top ten hold 22% of the sample. The specimen was peripheral blood. Receptor source: an elderly woman in a cohort sampled during active or convalescent COVID-19.

This clone was detected only a few times. The chain carries TRBV9 and TRBJ2-6, with D uncertain. Germline CDR1 SGDLS, CDR2 YYNGEE. Trimming shortened V by 0 bases and J by 0 bases, and 10 bases separated the two germline ends. This CDR3 contains 17 residues. CDR3 DNA sequence: TGTGCCAGCAGCGTAGTTCCTAATTTCTCTGGGGCCAACGTCCTGACTTTC. Its translation: CASSVVPNFSGANVLTF.

This chain uses TRBV2 with TRBJ1-5; the match to TRBD1 covers 7 bases. CDR1 is SNHLY and CDR2 is FYNNEI in the germline V gene. CDR3 length: 13 amino acids. The V segment lost 6 bases and the J segment 7 bases; nucleotides outside the gene matches: 6. The CDR3 sequence is CASRDRSVQPQHF. In DNA form, the CDR3 reads TGTGCCAGCAGGGACAGGAGTGTGCAGCCCCAGCATTTT. Using reference TRBV2 and TRBJ1-5 for the parts outside the CDR3, the full variable domain is EPEVTQTPSHQVTQMGQEVILRCVPISNHLYFYWYRQILGQKVEFLVSFYNNEISEKSEIFDDQFSVERPDGSNFTLKIRSTKLEDSAMYFCASRDRSVQPQHFGDGTRLSIL.

This chain joins TRBV5-5 and TRBJ2-5; tentatively, D is TRBD2 (6 bases). The ends were cut back, 2 bases at V and 3 bases at J, with 8 bases in the middle. The germline CDR1 and CDR2 sequences are SGHKS and YYEKEE (reference sequence). The CDR3 extends over 13 amino acids. The CDR3 loop reads CASSFSGEETQYF. The CDR3, as DNA: TGTGCCAGCAGCTTTAGCGGAGAAGAGACCCAGTACTTC.

This chain uses TRBV19 with TRBJ1-1, with D perhaps matching TRBD1 (6 bases). V dropped 8 bases and J dropped 4 bases, with 17 bases sitting between them. Germline V gene lookup returns CDR1 LNHDA and CDR2 SQIVND (reference sequence). CDR3 length: 14 amino acids. The CDR3 DNA reads as TGTGCCAGTGCCCCCCGGGGGGCGCCCACTGAAGCTTTCTTT. Translation gives CASAPRGAPTEAFF.

The sample holds a few counts of this clone. V gene TRBV10-1 combines with J gene TRBJ1-3; D perhaps matches TRBD1 (6 bases). The V end was cut by 7 bases, the J end by 0 bases, with 16 bases between. The CDR3 loop spans 16 amino acids. In germline, CDR1 is WNHNN, CDR2 SYGVQD (reference sequence). The CDR3 is CASKRGGQSSGNTIYF. The DNA for the CDR3 is TGCGCCAGCAAACGGGGGGGCCAGAGCTCTGGAAACACCATATATTTT.

The genes are TRBV5-4 and TRBJ2-5; 7 nucleotides agree with TRBD2. With 4 bases clipped from V and 2 bases from J, the junction kept 5 bases outside the gene matches. There are 14 residues in the CDR3. The germline CDR1 and CDR2 sequences are SGHNT and YYREEE (reference sequence). CDR3 sequence reads: CASSQPGGQETQYF. The DNA of the CDR3 is TGTGCCAGCAGCCAACCGGGGGGACAAGAGACCCAGTACTTC.

The rearrangement links TRBV21-1 to TRBJ2-7; TRBD2, as called in the table, went unchecked against the DNA. TRBV21-1 is tagged as a pseudogene. There are 15 residues in the CDR3. CDR3 nucleotide sequence: TGTGCCAGCAGCAAGGTGGGACTAGCGCCCTACGAGCAGTACGTC. Translated: CASSKVGLAPYEQYV.

The chain uses TRBV10-3 and TRBJ1-1, with a possible D match to TRBD1 (5 bases). The CDR3 totals 13 residues. With 6 bases removed from V and 4 bases from J, the gap between germline ends came to 12 bases. Germline values: CDR1 ENHRY, CDR2 SYGVKD. As DNA, the CDR3 is TGTGCCATCAGGATGCCGGGGGGCACTGAAGCTTTCTTT. As protein: CAIRMPGGTEAFF.

The rearrangement uses TRBV21-1 and TRBJ2-3; TRBD1, the table's D call, lacks a check against the DNA. TRBV21-1 is described as a pseudogene. This CDR3 has 13 residues. Here the CDR3 reads CAIRGGSTDTQYF. CDR3 coding DNA: TGTGCCATAAGAGGGGGAAGCACAGATACGCAGTATTTT.

This chain links TRBV11-3 with TRBJ2-1; no clear D. The CDR3 covers 14 residues. Per the germline V gene, CDR1 is SGHNT and CDR2 is YENEEA. The V and J ends lost 0 bases and 3 bases respectively, with 6 bases between them. CDR3 loop: CASSLEYSYNEQFF. The CDR3 DNA is TGTGCCAGCAGCTTAGAGTACAGCTACAATGAGCAGTTCTTC. The full variable domain, rest sourced from reference TRBV11-3 and TRBJ2-1, is EAGVVQSPRYKIIEKKQPVAFWCNPISGHNTLYWYLQNLGQGPELLIRYENEEAVDDSQLPKDRFSAERLKGVDSTLKIQPAELGDSAVYLCASSLEYSYNEQFFGPGTRLTVL.

The J gene is TRBJ1-2, the V gene TRBV19; 7 positions agree with TRBD1. With 4 bases clipped from V and 6 bases from J, the junction kept 5 bases outside the gene matches. Germline CDR1 LNHDA, CDR2 SQIVND (reference sequence). There are 13 residues in the CDR3. CDR3 nucleotide sequence: TGTGCCAGTAGTACGACAGGGTTCAATGGCTACACCTTC. Encoded protein: CASSTTGFNGYTF.

This clone was recorded only once. The rearrangement uses TRBV11-2 and TRBJ1-1, with a possible D match to TRBD1 (6 bases). The CDR3 extends over 14 amino acids. Germline V gene lookup returns CDR1 SGHAT and CDR2 FQNNGV. V lost 7 bases to trimming and J lost 1 base, with 13 bases between them. CDR3 DNA: TGTGCCAGCATCCGGGGGGCTACGAACACTGAAGCTTTCTTT. Amino acids: CASIRGATNTEAFF.

The chain is built from TRBV24-1 and TRBJ1-3; D is unresolved. Germline assignment: CDR1 KGHDR and CDR2 SFDVKD. The CDR3 length is 13 residues. The V and J ends lost 10 bases and 3 bases respectively, with 12 bases between them. In nucleotides, the CDR3 is TGTGCCACGCGCCCCGGGGTTGGAAACACCATATATTTT. Protein: CATRPGVGNTIYF.

The chain couples TRBV6-6 to TRBJ1-4; 10 bases agree with TRBD1. CDR3 length: 18 residues. The V gene end was trimmed by 5 bases and the J gene end by 7 bases; junction bases not matched to a gene: 16. CDR1 is MNHNY and CDR2 is SVGAGI in the germline V gene (reference sequence). The CDR3 DNA reads TGTGCCAGCAGTCAGAACCGGGACAGGGGTAAAAGGAGTGAAAAACTGTTTTTT. This sequence encodes CASSQNRDRGKRSEKLFF.

The chain carries TRBV5-1 and TRBJ2-5, with D perhaps TRBD2 (5 bases). V dropped 4 bases and J dropped 1 base, with 11 bases sitting between them. The CDR3 extends over 14 amino acids. Germline V lookup: CDR1 SGHRS, CDR2 YFSETQ. The CDR3 DNA is TGCGCCAGCAGCCAAACTAGTCCCCAAGAGACCCAGTACTTC. It specifies CASSQTSPQETQYF.

This chain joins TRBV29-1 and TRBJ1-1, with 9 bases aligning to TRBD1. This CDR3 comprises 15 residues. Germline V lookup: CDR1 SQVTM, CDR2 ANQGSEA. With V trimmed by 6 bases and J by 1 base, 9 bases remained unmatched. Here the CDR3 reads CSVRVTGQGNTEAFF. The CDR3 DNA reads TGCAGCGTCCGAGTAACGGGACAGGGGAACACTGAAGCTTTCTTT.

V gene TRBV19 combines with J gene TRBJ2-5, with 9 nucleotides matching TRBD2. Germline lookup yields CDR1 LNHDA and CDR2 SQIVND (reference sequence). Trimming removed 2 bases from V and 1 base from J; junction bases left unmatched: 5. The CDR3 runs 16 residues. CDR3: CASSIQAGGGQETQYF. For the CDR3, the DNA is TGTGCCAGTAGTATACAAGCGGGAGGTGGCCAAGAGACCCAGTACTTC.

The rearrangement uses TRBV10-3 and TRBJ2-2; tentative D call: TRBD1 (6 bases). Germline CDR1 ENHRY, CDR2 SYGVKD. The CDR3 extends over 18 amino acids. Between the trimmed V and J ends, which lost 5 bases and 0 bases, there was a span of 19 bases. This CDR3 is CAISRNFGQGPNTGELFF. The CDR3 nucleotides read TGTGCCATCAGTCGCAATTTCGGGCAGGGGCCGAACACCGGGGAGCTGTTTTTT.

This sequence joins TRBV18 and TRBJ2-7, with 9 nucleotides matching TRBD1. This CDR3 has 14 amino acids. Per the germline V gene, CDR1 is KGHSH and CDR2 is LQKENI. The V segment lost 4 bases and the J segment 6 bases; nucleotides outside the gene matches: 7. CDR3 loop: CASSQGTGRFEQYF. The CDR3 DNA reads TGTGCCAGCTCACAGGGGACAGGGAGGTTCGAGCAGTACTTC.

V usage is TRBV18 and J usage is TRBJ1-3, with D possibly matching TRBD1 (5 bases). The CDR3 consists of 13 residues. Trimming cost V 2 bases and J 4 bases, with 6 bases left between them. Germline CDR1 is KGHSH and CDR2 is LQKENI. The CDR3 spells CASSPTGGNTIYF. The CDR3 nucleotides are TGTGCCAGCTCACCAACAGGAGGAAACACCATATATTTT.

A single count supports this clone. The gene calls are TRBV9 and TRBJ2-1; the D is unclear. CDR3 size: 13 residues. Trimming removed 4 bases at V and 5 bases at J, with 10 bases between. Germline V gene lookup returns CDR1 SGDLS and CDR2 YYNGEE. The CDR3 nucleotides are TGTGCCAGCAGCTACTCCACTCACAATGAGCAGTTCTTC. This sequence encodes CASSYSTHNEQFF.

The chain recombines TRBV27 with TRBJ1-2, with 7 bases identical to TRBD1. J lost 7 bases, V lost 3 bases, and 5 bases had no gene match. The germline V gene has CDR1 MNHEY and CDR2 SMNVEV (reference sequence). There are 13 residues in the CDR3. The CDR3 is CASSLGQGGGYTF. CDR3 DNA sequence: TGTGCCAGCAGTTTGGGGCAGGGGGGTGGCTACACCTTC.